This TCR beta chain was documented in a study of T cell responses to AZD1222 COVID-19 vaccine. The CDR3 consists of 13 residues. CDR1 is GTSNPN, CDR2 SVGIG, per germline (reference sequence). With 0 bases clipped from V and 4 bases from J, the junction kept 2 bases outside the gene matches. TCRdb keeps only in-frame clones here, not all; method: immunoSEQ multiplex PCR. This table holds approximately 70,000 clones, about 83% found once. This clone was observed a single time. The source material was peripheral blood, sampled on day 0 of AZD1222 vaccination. The TCR sequence derives from an adult in good health. V is TRBV30 and J is TRBJ1-1; 7 nucleotides match TRBD1. The CDR3 DNA reads TGTGCCTGGAGTGTACAGGGGAGCACTGAAGCTTTCTTT. Protein sequence: CAWSVQGSTEAFF.